The entry that follows covers one T cell receptor beta chain sequence. This sample was taken from a study of blood T cell repertoires in COVID-19. The CDR3 is 16 amino acids. The junction had 5 bases not matched to a gene; V was cut back by 5 bases and J by 3 bases. Germline V gives CDR1 SNHLY, CDR2 FYNNEI. Authors' processing steps: The authors estimated nucleated cell counts from reference gene primer amplification. Sequencing used immunoSEQ multiplex PCR; TCRdb keeps in-frame clones, though not all of them. The V and J calls and clone size were taken over from that table, and D and trimming were inferred from the DNA. The table has roughly 340,000 clones, about 89% seen once.

The V call is TRBV2, the J call TRBJ2-1; the match to TRBD2 covers 12 bases. The sequence was collected from a woman under 40 with COVID-19, enrolled during active disease. The sequenced sample consisted of peripheral blood. The CDR3 region is CASSRLAGVFYNEQFF. CDR3 in DNA: TGTGCCAGCAGTAGACTAGCGGGGGTCTTCTACAATGAGCAGTTCTTC.